Given below is one T cell receptor beta chain in context. Its antigen is still unknown. The CDR3 totals 14 residues. The V and J ends lost 5 bases and 5 bases, in that order; junction bases with no gene match: 8. Germline V gene sequence: CDR1 SGHDN, CDR2 FVKESK. The data originate from a study of CD8 T cells in Susac syndrome. Sequencing of TCR beta was performed on blood CD8+ T cells and on blood CD4+ T cells. Negative isolation yielded CD4+ and CD8+ T cells, and FACS enriched TEMRA cells. An input of roughly 0.5 to 1 ug of RNA was subjected to reverse transcription using random hexamers. Amplification of the TCR beta CDR3 was carried out by immunoSEQ multiplex PCR, which spanned a total of 54 Vbeta and 13 Jbeta segments. TCRdb reprocessed the immunoSEQ multiplex PCR reads with MiXCR, giving one entry per CDR3 protein. This sample has roughly 150,000 distinct CDR3 sequences, with roughly 96% found just once.

Study conclusions and caveats: The study admitted that it had a relatively small number of individuals in its TCR sequencing and HLA analysis.

The sequenced sample was CD8+ T cells from PBMCs. The rearrangement links TRBV14 to TRBJ2-7, with 8 bases that match TRBD1. This clonotype was obtained from a human donor with multiple sclerosis. In nucleotides, the CDR3 is TGTGCCAGCAGCGAAGGACAGGGCTGGGACGAGCAGTACTTC. Its translation: CASSEGQGWDEQYF.